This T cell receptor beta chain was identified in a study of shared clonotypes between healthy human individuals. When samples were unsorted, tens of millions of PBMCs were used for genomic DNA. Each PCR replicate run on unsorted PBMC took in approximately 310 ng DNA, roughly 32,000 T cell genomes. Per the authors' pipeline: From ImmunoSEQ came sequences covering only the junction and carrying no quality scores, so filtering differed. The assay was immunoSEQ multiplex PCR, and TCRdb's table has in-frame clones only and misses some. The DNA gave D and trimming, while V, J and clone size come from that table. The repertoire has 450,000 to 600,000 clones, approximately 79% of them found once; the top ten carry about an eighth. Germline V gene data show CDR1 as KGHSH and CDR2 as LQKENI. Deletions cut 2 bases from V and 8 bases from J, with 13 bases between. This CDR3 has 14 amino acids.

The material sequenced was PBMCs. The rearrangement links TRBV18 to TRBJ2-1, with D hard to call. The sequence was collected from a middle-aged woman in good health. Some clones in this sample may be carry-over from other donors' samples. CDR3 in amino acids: CASSPGDPWDEQFF. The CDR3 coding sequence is TGTGCCAGCTCACCAGGCGACCCCTGGGATGAGCAGTTCTTC.